The 18 T cell receptor beta chains below were found in one sample sequenced in a study of OX40 agonist ivuxolimab in advanced cancers. Produced via immunoSEQ multiplex PCR; TCRdb's table is partial and in-frame only. The data show 52,000 or so clones, with approximately 85% seen just once and approximately 10% held by the top ten. The sequencing here drew on CD4+ or CD8+ T cells sorted from blood, taken in a trial of the OX40 agonist ivuxolimab. The receptors derive from an adult with an advanced solid tumor such as melanoma, head and neck, liver or kidney cancer.

The V and J genes are TRBV19 and TRBJ2-7; 7 nucleotides agree with TRBD2. V lost 5 bases and J lost 0; bases outside the gene matches: 4. There are 14 residues in the CDR3. Germline assignment: CDR1 LNHDA and CDR2 SQIVND (reference sequence). CDR3 region: CASSRLAASYEQYF. The CDR3 bases are TGTGCCAGTAGTCGGCTAGCGGCCTCCTACGAGCAGTACTTC.

The chain uses TRBV15 and TRBJ2-5, with 7 positions matching TRBD2. CDR3 size: 13 residues. V dropped 5 bases and J dropped 3; count of bases not matched to a gene: 3. Germline V gene data show CDR1 as LNHNV and CDR2 as YYDKDF (reference sequence). CDR3 residues: CATSDRGEETQYF. The CDR3 nucleotides are TGTGCCACCAGCGATCGGGGGGAAGAGACCCAGTACTTC.

This clone is a singleton in its sample. The V call is TRBV7-6, the J call TRBJ2-5; 8 positions match TRBD1. The CDR3 loop spans 15 amino acids. The V gene's germline CDR1 is SGHVS and CDR2 FNYEAQ. The junction had 2 bases not matched to a gene; V was cut back by 1 base and J by 1 base. The CDR3 region is CASSLGRGRQETQYF. CDR3 coding DNA: TGTGCCAGCAGCTTAGGCAGGGGGCGCCAAGAGACCCAGTACTTC. The entire variable domain, with the rest obtained from reference TRBV7-6 and TRBJ2-5, is as follows: GAGVSQSPRYKVTKRGQDVALRCDPISGHVSLYWYRQALGQGPEFLTYFNYEAQQDKSGLPNDRFSAERPEGSISTLTIQRTEQRDSAMYRCASSLGRGRQETQYFGPGTRLLVL.

V is TRBV28 and J is TRBJ2-7; 10 nucleotides line up with TRBD1. Unmatched junction bases numbered 6, after V lost 5 bases and J lost 5 bases. The CDR3 is made up of 14 amino acids. The germline V gene has CDR1 MDHEN and CDR2 SYDVKM. In nucleotides, the CDR3 is TGTGCCAGCAGTGCCCCGGGACAGGGGAACGAGCAGTACTTC. It translates to CASSAPGQGNEQYF. The entire variable domain, with the rest obtained from reference TRBV28 and TRBJ2-7, is as follows: DVKVTQSSRYLVKRTGEKVFLECVQDMDHENMFWYRQDPGLGLRLIYFSYDVKMKEKGDIPEGYSVSREKKERFSLILESASTNQTSMYLCASSAPGQGNEQYFGPGTRLTVT.

This sequence joins TRBV6-1 and TRBJ2-1, with 12 bases matching TRBD2. J lost 9 bases, V lost 6 bases, and 0 bases had no gene match. The CDR3 is made up of 12 amino acids. Per germline, CDR1 MNHNS and CDR2 SASEGT. The CDR3 DNA follows: TGTGCCAGCAGGACTAGCGGGAGTGAGCAGTTCTTC. Translating it yields CASRTSGSEQFF.

This clone qualifies as medium-sized (0.01 to 0.1%). This same CDR3 is encoded by further DNA sequences in the sample. The rearrangement uses TRBV25-1 and TRBJ2-5; D is unclear. There are 10 residues in the CDR3. Germline CDR1 reads MGHDK; CDR2 reads SYGVNS. Trimming cost V 8 bases and J 2 bases, with 3 bases left between them. As DNA, the CDR3 is TGTGCCAGCGGGCAAGAGACCCAGTACTTC. It is translated as CASGQETQYF.

This clone appeared a single time. The chain is built from TRBV28 and TRBJ1-1, with 8 bases aligning to TRBD1. Germline V gives CDR1 MDHEN, CDR2 SYDVKM. Trimming took 6 bases from V and 4 from J; bases not matched to a gene: 13. CDR3 length: 16 amino acids. The CDR3 sequence: CASSIIQGAGSTEAFF. In DNA, the CDR3 is TGTGCCAGCAGCATCATCCAGGGGGCTGGGAGCACTGAAGCTTTCTTT.

The chain has TRBV10-3 and TRBJ1-1, with a weak D call TRBD1 (6 bases). Germline values: CDR1 ENHRY, CDR2 SYGVKD. This CDR3 is 15 amino acids long. V was shortened by 8 bases and J by 3 bases, with 19 bases between the two germline ends. CDR3 bases: TGTGCCATCCGACCGGGGGGGGGCAGGTACACTGAAGCTTTCTTT. As protein: CAIRPGGGRYTEAFF.

This chain links TRBV19 with TRBJ2-7, with 9 positions matching TRBD2. With V trimmed by 3 bases and J by 3 bases, 3 bases remained unmatched. CDR3 length: 14 amino acids. Germline V gene sequence: CDR1 LNHDA, CDR2 SQIVND (reference sequence). CDR3 sequence: CASSIGGRVYEQYF. The CDR3, as DNA: TGTGCCAGTAGTATTGGCGGGAGGGTCTACGAGCAGTACTTC.

The chain links TRBV7-9 to TRBJ2-7, with 7 positions matching TRBD2. CDR3 length: 14 residues. J gave up 7 bases and V 1 base, and 7 bases lay outside the gene matches. CDR1 is SEHNR and CDR2 is FQNEAQ in the germline V gene (reference sequence). As DNA, the CDR3 is TGTGCCAGCAGCTTAGTTCGGGAGGCTAGTGAGCAGTACTTC. Residues: CASSLVREASEQYF.

CDR3 DNA sequence: TGCGCCGGCTCAGGGACCGGGATAACAGATACGCAGTATTTT. Residues: CAGSGTGITDTQYF. The chain couples TRBV10-1 to TRBJ2-3, with D perhaps assigned TRBD1 or TRBD2 (5 bases each). This CDR3 is 14 amino acids long. Germline loops: CDR1 WNHNN, CDR2 SYGVQD (reference sequence). The ends were cut back, 11 bases at V and 3 bases at J, with 18 bases in the middle.

This clone was seen a handful of times. The CDR3 DNA follows: TGTGCCAGCAATGGACTGAGATTATATGGCTACACCTTC. The encoded protein is CASNGLRLYGYTF. V and J are TRBV28 and TRBJ1-2, with unresolved D. This CDR3 contains 13 residues. V lost 7 bases and J 5 bases, leaving 14 bases between the germline ends. Germline V CDR1 and CDR2: MDHEN, SYDVKM.

The J gene is TRBJ1-2, the V gene TRBV28; 8 bases are a match to TRBD1. The length of the CDR3 is 14 residues. Trimming removed 6 bases from V and 8 bases from J; junction bases left unmatched: 11. Germline CDR1 MDHEN, CDR2 SYDVKM. The CDR3 reads CASRHSYRGDGYTF. CDR3 coding DNA: TGTGCCAGCAGACACTCCTACAGGGGGGACGGCTACACCTTC.

This chain connects TRBV19 to TRBJ1-1, with D unclear. V was cut by 5 bases and J by 2 bases, with 9 bases left in between. The germline gives CDR1 LNHDA, CDR2 SQIVND (reference sequence). The CDR3 has 13 residues. The CDR3 region is CASSYSSNTEAFF. The CDR3 coding sequence is TGTGCCAGTAGTTACAGCTCCAACACTGAAGCTTTCTTT.

The J gene is TRBJ2-1, the V gene TRBV6-1, with D tentatively TRBD1 (6 bases). This CDR3 is 14 amino acids long. The germline V gene encodes CDR1 MNHNS and CDR2 SASEGT. V lost 2 bases and J lost 7, with 12 bases in between. The CDR3 nucleotides are TGTGCCAGCAGTGAATGGGGGCTAGGGAATGAGCAGTTCTTC. This codes for CASSEWGLGNEQFF.

The genes are TRBV7-8 and TRBJ1-2; D is perhaps TRBD1 (5 bases). There are 17 residues in the CDR3. Between the trimmed V and J ends, which lost 2 bases and 2 bases, there was a span of 18 bases. Germline values: CDR1 SGHVS, CDR2 FQNEAQ. The CDR3 protein is CASSLNTFTGGNYGYTF. CDR3 nucleotides: TGTGCCAGCAGCTTAAATACGTTTACAGGTGGAAACTATGGCTACACCTTC.

The chain couples TRBV7-7 to TRBJ1-3; D is unclear. Trimming cost V 1 base and J 6 bases, with 10 bases left between them. Germline assignment: CDR1 SSHAT and CDR2 FNYEAQ (reference sequence). The CDR3 is 14 residues long. In DNA, the CDR3 is TGTGCCAGCAGCTTAGGACCGACGGCAAACACCATATATTTT. Its protein is CASSLGPTANTIYF.

This clone appeared once. The V and J genes are TRBV4-1 and TRBJ2-2, with D perhaps matching TRBD2 (5 bases). CDR1 MGHRA and CDR2 YSYEKL come from the germline V gene. CDR3 length: 17 amino acids. V lost 1 base and J 6 bases, leaving 18 bases between the germline ends. The CDR3 sequence: CASSQVALSYGPGELFF. DNA for the CDR3: TGCGCCAGCAGCCAAGTAGCGCTATCTTACGGGCCCGGGGAGCTGTTTTTT.